This T cell receptor beta chain emerged from a study of CD8 T cells in ankylosing spondylitis. Trimming cost V 6 bases and J 5 bases; bases outside gene matches: 8. This CDR3 region has 14 residues. Germline lookup yields CDR1 MRHNA and CDR2 SNTAGT. TCRdb re-analysed the 5' RACE reads in MiXCR, keeping a single row per CDR3 protein. The table records about 220,000 distinct CDR3 sequences, about 7% of them present only once. General study points: Matched synovial fluid from ankylosing spondylitis patients was reported to be enriched for disease-linked clones. A motif of fewer than ten highly homologous TCR beta variants was seen as apparently characteristic of ankylosing spondylitis blood.

In the case of this clonotype: Its antigen is not known.

The receptor comes from a male donor with ankylosing spondylitis. The V gene is TRBV6-4, the J gene TRBJ1-1, with 8 positions matching TRBD1. The sequencing sample was made of blood, either unsorted or a sorted T cell fraction (not recorded which). The CDR3 coding sequence is TGTGCCAGCAGGGAGACAGGGGTCGGTACTGAAGCTTTCTTT. It is translated as CASRETGVGTEAFF.